These T cell receptor beta chains were read from a single sample in a study of CD8 T cells in ankylosing spondylitis. A single record per CDR3 protein comes from TCRdb applying MiXCR to the 5' RACE reads. Counted here are 200,000 to 250,000 distinct CDR3 sequences, roughly a tenth occurring once; the ten biggest clones make up 2.6%. Sample: blood, either unsorted or a sorted T cell fraction (not recorded which). The receptors shown here come from a male donor with ankylosing spondylitis or in good health (not recorded which). Each CDR3 is given with its conserved first and last residue. A D gene is named only where the DNA matches it firmly. Size values are once, few and many counts, or a class for expanded clones, and some rows have none.

many	TRBJ2-7	.	TRBV13	CASSLGRSSQYF	TGTGCCAGCAGCTTAGGAAGATCCTCCCAGTACTTC
many	TRBJ2-1	.	TRBV6-5	CASSYSIGGDNEQFF	TGTGCCAGCAGTTACTCGATTGGAGGGGACAATGAGCAGTTCTTC
many	TRBJ1-1	.	TRBV5-1	CASSPDQNTEAFF	TGCGCCAGCAGCCCGGACCAGAACACTGAAGCTTTCTTT
many	TRBJ1-2	TRBD1	TRBV7-2	CASSSHRGLFGSYTF	TGTGCCAGCAGTTCCCACAGGGGACTCTTTGGCAGCTACACCTTC
many	TRBJ1-1	.	TRBV5-1	CASREGGLAGKAFF	TGCGCCAGCAGAGAGGGGGGATTGGCGGGGAAAGCTTTCTTT
many	TRBJ2-1	TRBD1	TRBV7-2	CASSSIGTVSYNEQFF	TGTGCCAGCAGCTCAATAGGGACAGTCTCCTACAATGAGCAGTTCTTC
few	TRBJ2-7	TRBD1	TRBV10-2	CASSTGTGGASYEQYF	TGCGCCAGCAGCACCGGGACAGGGGGCGCCTCCTACGAGCAGTACTTC
many	TRBJ2-6	.	TRBV9	CASSVRPGANVLTF	TGTGCCAGCAGCGTAAGACCTGGGGCCAACGTCCTGACTTTC
many	TRBJ1-5	.	TRBV10-2	CASSESFNQPQHF	TGCGCCAGCAGTGAGTCTTTCAATCAGCCCCAGCATTTT
many	TRBJ2-3	TRBD2	TRBV7-9	CASSASGGAVDTQYF	TGTGCCAGCAGCGCCTCCGGGGGGGCTGTAGATACGCAGTATTTT
many	TRBJ2-1	.	TRBV15	CATSRGGTGDYNEQFF	TGTGCCACCAGCAGAGGAGGAACAGGAGACTACAATGAGCAGTTCTTC
once	TRBJ1-2	.	TRBV5-1	CASSLGEGRGYGYTF	TGCGCCAGCAGCTTGGGGGAGGGTAGAGGCTATGGCTACACCTTC
many	TRBJ1-6	TRBD1	TRBV30	CAWSVGQGNSPLHF	TGTGCCTGGAGTGTGGGACAGGGGAATTCACCCCTCCACTTT
many	TRBJ1-5	.	TRBV5-1	CASSLSGQGNQPQHF	TGCGCCAGCAGCTTGAGCGGCCAGGGCAATCAGCCCCAGCATTTT
many	TRBJ2-1	TRBD2	TRBV19	CASSVGLAGVIFF	TGTGCCAGTAGTGTCGGACTAGCGGGAGTTATATTCTTC
many	TRBJ2-5	TRBD1	TRBV25-1	CASSDRDRDLRETQYF	TGTGCCAGCAGTGACCGGGACAGGGACCTCCGAGAGACCCAGTACTTC
many	TRBJ2-1	TRBD1	TRBV18	CASSPGQGVFDEQFF	TGTGCCAGCTCTCCGGGACAGGGGGTTTTTGATGAGCAGTTCTTC
many	TRBJ1-1	.	TRBV3-1	CASSQDRLVGTEAFF	TGTGCCAGCAGCCAAGATCGATTGGTCGGGACTGAAGCTTTCTTT
many	TRBJ2-2	TRBD1	TRBV4-1	CASSQGQGNTGELFF	TGCGCCAGCAGCCAAGGACAGGGAAACACCGGGGAGCTGTTTTTT
.	TRBJ2-1	TRBD2	TRBV10-1	CASSGLAGFNEQFF	TGCGCCAGCAGCGGACTAGCGGGGTTCAATGAGCAGTTCTTC
many	TRBJ2-1	.	TRBV20-1	CSSGTANEQFF	TGCAGTTCCGGTACGGCCAATGAGCAGTTCTTC
.	TRBJ1-1	.	TRBV14	CASSQELGEMNTEAFF	TGTGCCAGCAGCCAAGAGTTGGGAGAAATGAACACTGAAGCTTTCTTT
many	TRBJ1-1	.	TRBV20-1	CSVGGGSTEAFF	TGCAGCGTCGGGGGGGGGAGCACTGAAGCTTTCTTT
many	TRBJ2-7	.	TRBV6-6	CASTYRTRDEQYF	TGTGCCAGCACCTATCGGACCCGCGACGAGCAGTACTTC
many	TRBJ2-2	TRBD2	TRBV3-1	CASSQDGLLAGDNGELFF	TGTGCCAGCAGCCAAGATGGACTTCTAGCGGGGGATAACGGGGAGCTGTTTTTT
few	TRBJ2-3	TRBD2	TRBV25-1	CASSVTAGVGDTQYF	TGTGCCAGCAGCGTGACAGCGGGAGTGGGGGATACGCAGTATTTT
many	TRBJ2-5	.	TRBV21-1	CASSRGPAETQYF	TGTGCCAGCAGCAGGGGTCCGGCAGAGACCCAGTACTTC
many	TRBJ2-1	TRBD2	TRBV27	CASSASGGPSYNEQFF	TGTGCCAGCAGTGCTAGCGGGGGGCCCTCCTACAATGAGCAGTTCTTC
many	TRBJ2-2	.	TRBV5-1	CASTLQGNTGELFF	TGCGCCAGCACCCTACAGGGAAATACCGGGGAGCTGTTTTTT
.	TRBJ2-6	.	TRBV14	CASSQKGGVPSGANVLTF	TGTGCCAGCAGCCAAAAAGGGGGGGTACCGTCCGGGGCCAACGTCCTGACTTTC
many	TRBJ1-6	TRBD1	TRBV30	CAWSVHFGQGKIRSPLHF	TGTGCCTGGAGTGTCCATTTCGGACAGGGGAAGATTCGATCACCCCTCCACTTT